This T cell receptor (beta chain) was captured in a study of blood T cell repertoires in COVID-19. The table came from immunoSEQ multiplex PCR; TCRdb's copy has only in-frame clones and leaves some out. The sample contains fewer than 40,000 clones, roughly 90% of which appear only once. This CDR3 has 15 residues. The germline CDR1 and CDR2 sequences are LNHNV and YYDKDF (reference sequence). Comment on this clone: Compared with germline, one end of the junction differs, possibly owing to a read error.

Input material: peripheral blood. The chain employs TRBV15 and TRBJ2-7; maybe TRBD2 (6 bases). The sequence was obtained from a man in his 60s with active COVID-19. Written as DNA, the CDR3 is TGTGCCACCAGCAGAGAGGGAGGACGGTCCTACGGGCAGTACTTC. Protein: CATSREGGRSYGQYF.